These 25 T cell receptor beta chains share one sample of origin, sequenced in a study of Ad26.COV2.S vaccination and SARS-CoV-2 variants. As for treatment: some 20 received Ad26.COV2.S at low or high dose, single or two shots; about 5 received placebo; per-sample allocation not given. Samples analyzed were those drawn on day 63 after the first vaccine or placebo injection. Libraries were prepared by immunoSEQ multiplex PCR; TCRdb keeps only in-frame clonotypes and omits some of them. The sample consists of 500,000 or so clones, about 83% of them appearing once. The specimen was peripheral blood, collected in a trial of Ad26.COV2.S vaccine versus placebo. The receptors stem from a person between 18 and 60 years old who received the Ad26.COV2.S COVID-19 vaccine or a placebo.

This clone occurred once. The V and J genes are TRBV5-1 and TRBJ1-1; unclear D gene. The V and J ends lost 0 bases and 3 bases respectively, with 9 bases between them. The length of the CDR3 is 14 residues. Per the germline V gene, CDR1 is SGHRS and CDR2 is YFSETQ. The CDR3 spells CASSLGEAYTEAFF. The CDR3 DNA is TGCGCCAGCAGCTTGGGGGAGGCGTACACTGAAGCTTTCTTT.

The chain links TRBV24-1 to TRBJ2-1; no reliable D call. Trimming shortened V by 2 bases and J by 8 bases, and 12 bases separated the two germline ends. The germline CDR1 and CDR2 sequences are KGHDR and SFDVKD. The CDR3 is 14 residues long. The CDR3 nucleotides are TGTGCCACCAGTGATTCGTCGGCTGGGGATGAGCAGTTCTTC. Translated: CATSDSSAGDEQFF.

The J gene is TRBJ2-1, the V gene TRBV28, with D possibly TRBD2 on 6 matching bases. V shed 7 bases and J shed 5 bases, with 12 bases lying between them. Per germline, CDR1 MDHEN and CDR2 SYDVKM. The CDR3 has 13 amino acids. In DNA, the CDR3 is TGTGCCAGCACAGGAGGGATCGACAATGAGCAGTTCTTC. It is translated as CASTGGIDNEQFF.

In nucleotides, the CDR3 is TGTGCCAGCAAAGGGTCCGTTGGGGCGACGGGGGAGCTGTTTTTT. Translated: CASKGSVGATGELFF. This sequence joins TRBV28 and TRBJ2-2; maybe TRBD1 (5 bases). The CDR3 consists of 15 residues. Germline loops: CDR1 MDHEN, CDR2 SYDVKM. The ends were cut back, 7 bases at V and 8 bases at J, with 20 bases in the middle. Full variable domain (outside the CDR3, taken from reference TRBV28 and TRBJ2-2): DVKVTQSSRYLVKRTGEKVFLECVQDMDHENMFWYRQDPGLGLRLIYFSYDVKMKEKGDIPEGYSVSREKKERFSLILESASTNQTSMYLCASKGSVGATGELFFGEGSRLTVL.

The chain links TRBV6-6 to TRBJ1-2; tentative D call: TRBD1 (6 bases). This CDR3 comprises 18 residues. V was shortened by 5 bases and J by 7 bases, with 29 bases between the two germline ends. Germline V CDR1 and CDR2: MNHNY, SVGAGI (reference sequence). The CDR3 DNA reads TGTGCCAGCAGTCCCGGTGAAGGGTGGGGGGCGCGAGTCGCTGGCTACACCTTC. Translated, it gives CASSPGEGWGARVAGYTF.

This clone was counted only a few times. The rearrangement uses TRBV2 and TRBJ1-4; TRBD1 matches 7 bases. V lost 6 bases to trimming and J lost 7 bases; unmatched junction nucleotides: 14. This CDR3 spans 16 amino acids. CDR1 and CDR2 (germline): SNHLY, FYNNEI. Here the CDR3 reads CASSGMRQGRSEKLFF. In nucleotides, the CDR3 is TGTGCCAGCAGCGGCATGCGACAGGGTAGAAGTGAAAAACTGTTTTTT.

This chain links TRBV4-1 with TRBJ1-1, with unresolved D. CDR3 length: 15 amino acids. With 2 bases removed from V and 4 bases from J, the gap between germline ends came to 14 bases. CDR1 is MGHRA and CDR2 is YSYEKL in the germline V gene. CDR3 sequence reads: CASSQPTRESTEAFF. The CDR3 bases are TGCGCCAGCAGCCAACCAACGAGGGAAAGCACTGAAGCTTTCTTT.

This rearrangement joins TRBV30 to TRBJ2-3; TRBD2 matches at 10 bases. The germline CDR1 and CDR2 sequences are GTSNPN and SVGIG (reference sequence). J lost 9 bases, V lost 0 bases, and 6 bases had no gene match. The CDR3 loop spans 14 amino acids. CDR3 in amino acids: CAWSVQLAGVTQYF. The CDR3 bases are TGTGCCTGGAGTGTACAGCTAGCGGGAGTGACGCAGTATTTT. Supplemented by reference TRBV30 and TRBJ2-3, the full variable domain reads SQTIHQWPATLVQPVGSPLSLECTVEGTSNPNLYWYRQAAGRGLQLLFYSVGIGQISSEVPQNLSASRPQDRQFILSSKKLLLSDSGFYLCAWSVQLAGVTQYFGPGTRLTVL.

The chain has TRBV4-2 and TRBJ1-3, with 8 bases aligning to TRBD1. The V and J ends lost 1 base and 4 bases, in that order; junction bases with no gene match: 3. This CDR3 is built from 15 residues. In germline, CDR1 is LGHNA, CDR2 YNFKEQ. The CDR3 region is CASSQGQGNGNTIYF. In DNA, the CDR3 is TGTGCCAGCAGCCAAGGACAGGGGAACGGAAACACCATATATTTT.

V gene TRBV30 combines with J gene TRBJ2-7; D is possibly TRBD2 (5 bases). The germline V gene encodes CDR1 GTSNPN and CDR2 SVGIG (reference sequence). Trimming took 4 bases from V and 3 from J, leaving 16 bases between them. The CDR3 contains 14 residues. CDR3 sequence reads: CAWIRMGAYYEQYF. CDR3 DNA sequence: TGTGCCTGGATCCGAATGGGAGCTTACTACGAGCAGTACTTC.

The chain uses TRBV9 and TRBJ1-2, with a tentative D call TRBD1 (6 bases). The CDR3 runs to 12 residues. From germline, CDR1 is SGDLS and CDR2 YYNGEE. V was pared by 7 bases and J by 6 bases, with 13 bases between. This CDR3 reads CASAGGVDGYTF. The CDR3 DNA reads TGTGCCAGCGCGGGGGGCGTCGATGGCTACACCTTC.

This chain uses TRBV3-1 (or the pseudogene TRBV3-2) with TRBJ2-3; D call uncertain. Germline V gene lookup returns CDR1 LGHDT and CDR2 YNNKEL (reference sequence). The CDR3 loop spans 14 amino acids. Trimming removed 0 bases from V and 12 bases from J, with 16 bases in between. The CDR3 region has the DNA TGTGCCAGCAGCCAAGATGAGGTGGTTCCGCCCCAGTATTTT. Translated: CASSQDEVVPPQYF.

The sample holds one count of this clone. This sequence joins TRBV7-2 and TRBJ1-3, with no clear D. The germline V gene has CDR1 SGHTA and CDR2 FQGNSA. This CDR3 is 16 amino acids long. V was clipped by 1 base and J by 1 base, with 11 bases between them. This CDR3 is CASSLGLGGSGNTIYF. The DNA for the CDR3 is TGTGCCAGCAGCTTAGGTCTGGGAGGGTCTGGAAACACCATATATTTT.

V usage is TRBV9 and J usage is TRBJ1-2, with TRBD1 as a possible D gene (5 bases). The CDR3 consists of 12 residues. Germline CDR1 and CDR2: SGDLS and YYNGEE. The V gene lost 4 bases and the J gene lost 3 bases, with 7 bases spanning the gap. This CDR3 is CASSRDDYGYTF. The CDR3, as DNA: TGTGCCAGCAGCCGGGACGACTATGGCTACACCTTC.

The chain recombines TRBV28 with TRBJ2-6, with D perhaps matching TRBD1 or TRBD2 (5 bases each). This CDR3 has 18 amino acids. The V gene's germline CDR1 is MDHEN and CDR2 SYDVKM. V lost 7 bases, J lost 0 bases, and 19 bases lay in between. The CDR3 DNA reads TGTGCCAGCACCACCCTGCGAGGGGCCTACTCTGGGGCCAACGTCCTGACTTTC. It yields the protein CASTTLRGAYSGANVLTF.

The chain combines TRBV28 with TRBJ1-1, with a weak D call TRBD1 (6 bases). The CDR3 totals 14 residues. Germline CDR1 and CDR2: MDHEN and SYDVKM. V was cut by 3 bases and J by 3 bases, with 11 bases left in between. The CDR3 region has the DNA TGTGCCAGCAGTTTTGTGGGGGCTTACACTGAAGCTTTCTTT. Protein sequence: CASSFVGAYTEAFF.

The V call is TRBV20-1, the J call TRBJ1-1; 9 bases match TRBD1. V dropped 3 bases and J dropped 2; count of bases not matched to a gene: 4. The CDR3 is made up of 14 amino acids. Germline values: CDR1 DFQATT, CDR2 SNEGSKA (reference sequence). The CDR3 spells CSASRGQGNTEAFF. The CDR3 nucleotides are TGCAGTGCTAGTCGGGGACAGGGAAACACTGAAGCTTTCTTT.

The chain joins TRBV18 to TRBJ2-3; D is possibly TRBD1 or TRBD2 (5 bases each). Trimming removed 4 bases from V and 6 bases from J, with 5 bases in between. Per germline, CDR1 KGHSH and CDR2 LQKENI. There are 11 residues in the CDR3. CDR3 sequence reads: CASSRGDTQYF. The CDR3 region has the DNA TGTGCCAGCTCACGGGGGGATACGCAGTATTTT.

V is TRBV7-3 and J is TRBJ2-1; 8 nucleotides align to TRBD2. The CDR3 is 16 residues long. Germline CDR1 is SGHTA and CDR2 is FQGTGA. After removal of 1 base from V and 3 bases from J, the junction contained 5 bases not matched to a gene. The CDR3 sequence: CASSLISSGDYNEQFF. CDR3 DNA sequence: TGTGCCAGCAGCTTAATTAGTAGCGGGGACTACAATGAGCAGTTCTTC.

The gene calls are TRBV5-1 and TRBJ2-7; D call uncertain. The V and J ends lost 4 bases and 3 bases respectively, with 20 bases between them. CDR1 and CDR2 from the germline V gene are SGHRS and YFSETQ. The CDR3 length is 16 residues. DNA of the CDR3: TGCGCCAGCAGCCCTGACTGGTTCCAAAGCGACTACGAGCAGTACTTC. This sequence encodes CASSPDWFQSDYEQYF.

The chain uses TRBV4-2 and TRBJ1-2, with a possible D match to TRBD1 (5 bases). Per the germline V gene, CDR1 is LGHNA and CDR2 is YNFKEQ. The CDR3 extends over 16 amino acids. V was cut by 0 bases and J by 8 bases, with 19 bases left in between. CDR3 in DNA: TGTGCCAGCAGCCAAGATCAGGTCGGCAGGGTGGGAGGCTACACCTTC. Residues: CASSQDQVGRVGGYTF.

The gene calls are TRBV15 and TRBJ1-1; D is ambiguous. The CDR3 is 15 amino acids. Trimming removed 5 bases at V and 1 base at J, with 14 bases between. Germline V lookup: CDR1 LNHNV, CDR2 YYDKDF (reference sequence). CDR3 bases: TGTGCCACCAGCTCCCCCCGTTTGGGGAACACTGAAGCTTTCTTT. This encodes CATSSPRLGNTEAFF.

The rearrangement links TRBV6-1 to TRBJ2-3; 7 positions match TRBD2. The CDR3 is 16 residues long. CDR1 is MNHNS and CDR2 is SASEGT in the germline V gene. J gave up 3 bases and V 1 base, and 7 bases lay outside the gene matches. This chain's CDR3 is CASSEDWGGSTDTQYF. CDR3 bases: TGTGCCAGCAGTGAAGATTGGGGCGGGAGTACAGATACGCAGTATTTT.

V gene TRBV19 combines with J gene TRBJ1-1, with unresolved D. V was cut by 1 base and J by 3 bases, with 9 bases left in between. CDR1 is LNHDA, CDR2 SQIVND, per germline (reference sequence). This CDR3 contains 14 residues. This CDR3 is CASSIVAGDTEAFF. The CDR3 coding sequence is TGTGCCAGTAGTATAGTGGCCGGGGACACTGAAGCTTTCTTT. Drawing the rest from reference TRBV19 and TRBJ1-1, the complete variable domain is DGGITQSPKYLFRKEGQNVTLSCEQNLNHDAMYWYRQDPGQGLRLIYYSQIVNDFQKGDIAEGYSVSREKKESFPLTVTSAQKNPTAFYLCASSIVAGDTEAFFGQGTRLTVV.

The CDR3 spells CASSRDGIGELFF. In DNA, the CDR3 is TGTGCCAGCAGTCGAGACGGTATAGGGGAGCTGTTTTTT. The gene calls are TRBV28 and TRBJ2-2; no definite D call. The germline CDR1 and CDR2 sequences are MDHEN and SYDVKM. With 5 bases removed from V and 8 bases from J, the gap between germline ends came to 12 bases. This CDR3 contains 13 residues.